The clone carrying this TCR beta chain has only one observation. Its antigen is not known. Germline CDR1 reads DFQATT; CDR2 reads SNEGSKA (reference sequence). CDR3 length: 14 residues. V lost 3 bases to trimming and J lost 2 bases, with 12 bases between them. Library construction for TCR beta used iRepertoire HTBI primers and Arm-PCR of CDR3 regions. TCRdb independently ran MiXCR on the multiplex PCR reads; one entry per CDR3 protein. The sample contains under 450,000 distinct CDR3 sequences, roughly 20% of which appear only once. This record belongs to a study of regulatory T cells in long-lasting Graves disease. Study-wide findings and caveats: Among persistent patients, a larger number of public clonotypes were shared (about 3,000) than among newly diagnosed patients (roughly 910).

Time point specified: persistent/refractory GD, antithyroid drugs over 5 years with positive TRAb. PBMC-extracted RNA yielded the TCR library. The chain carries TRBV20-1 and TRBJ2-3; TRBD1 might be the D (6 bases). This receptor was taken from a woman between 40 and 55 years old with Graves disease. The specimen was peripheral blood mononuclear cells (PBMCs), collected when the disease was refractory, from a patient treated with antithyroid drugs. In DNA form, the CDR3 reads TGCAGTGCTAGGAGGCAGGGGTTCACAGATACGCAGTATTTT. Protein: CSARRQGFTDTQYF.